This TCR beta chain was found in a study of regulatory T cells in long-lasting Graves disease. Researchers made TCR beta libraries by using iRepertoire HTBI primers and running Arm-PCR on CDR3 regions. TCRdb reprocessed the multiplex PCR reads via MiXCR and lists one record per CDR3 protein. The profile shows 250,000 to 400,000 distinct CDR3 sequences, 15% to 20% of them singletons. The time point denotes: newly diagnosed GD, antithyroid drugs for less than 3 months. RNA from PBMCs was the source of the TCR library. Each of the patients was recruited from an endocrinology department situated in Xi'an, China. A blood draw put about 9 milliliters of peripheral blood into EDTA tubes. This clonotype was counted ten times or more. Its antigen is not identified. Study-level points and caveats: Persistent disease preferred TRBV28, TRBJ1-2 and TRBJ2-5. Newly diagnosed Graves' patients exceeded persistent ones in TCR diversity.

V was pared by 8 bases and J by 9 bases, with 8 bases between. The CDR3 length is 11 residues. V is TRBV12-3 or TRBV12-4 and J is TRBJ1-6; D is unclear. This TCR was sampled from a female donor with Graves disease. The sample in question was peripheral blood mononuclear cells (PBMCs), obtained at new diagnosis, from a patient treated with antithyroid drugs. The CDR3 sequence: CASHGGSPLHF. The CDR3 nucleotides read TGTGCCAGCCATGGCGGTTCACCCCTCCACTTT.